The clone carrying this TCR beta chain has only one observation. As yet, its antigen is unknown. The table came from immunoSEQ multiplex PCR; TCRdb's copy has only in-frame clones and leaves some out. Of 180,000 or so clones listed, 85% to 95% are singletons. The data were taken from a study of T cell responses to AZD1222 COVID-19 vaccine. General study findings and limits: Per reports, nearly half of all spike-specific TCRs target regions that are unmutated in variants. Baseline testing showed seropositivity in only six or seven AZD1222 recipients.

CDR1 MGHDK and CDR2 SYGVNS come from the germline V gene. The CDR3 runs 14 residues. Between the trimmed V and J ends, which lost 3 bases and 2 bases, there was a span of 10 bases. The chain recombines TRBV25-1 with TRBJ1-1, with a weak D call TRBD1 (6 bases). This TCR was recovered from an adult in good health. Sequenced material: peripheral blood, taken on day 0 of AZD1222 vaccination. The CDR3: CASSDPDSNTEAFF. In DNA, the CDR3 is TGTGCCAGCAGTGATCCGGACAGTAACACTGAAGCTTTCTTT. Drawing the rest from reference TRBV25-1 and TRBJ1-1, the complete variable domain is EADIYQTPRYLVIGTGKKITLECSQTMGHDKMYWYQQDPGMELHLIHYSYGVNSTEKGDLSSESTVSRIRTEHFPLTLESARPSHTSQYLCASSDPDSNTEAFFGQGTRLTVV.